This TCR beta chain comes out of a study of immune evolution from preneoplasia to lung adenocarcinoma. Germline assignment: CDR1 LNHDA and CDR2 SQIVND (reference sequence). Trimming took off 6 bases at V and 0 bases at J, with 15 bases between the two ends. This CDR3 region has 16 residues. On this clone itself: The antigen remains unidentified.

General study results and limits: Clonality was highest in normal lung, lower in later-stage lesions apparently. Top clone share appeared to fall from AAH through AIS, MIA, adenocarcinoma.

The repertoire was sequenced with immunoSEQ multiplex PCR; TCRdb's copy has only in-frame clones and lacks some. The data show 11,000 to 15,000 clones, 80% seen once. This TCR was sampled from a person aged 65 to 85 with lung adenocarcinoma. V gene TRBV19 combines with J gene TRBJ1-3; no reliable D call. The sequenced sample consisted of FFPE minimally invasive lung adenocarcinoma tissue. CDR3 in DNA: TGTGCCAGTAGAAAGGCGGGGAGCGCCTCTGGAAACACCATATATTTT. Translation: CASRKAGSASGNTIYF. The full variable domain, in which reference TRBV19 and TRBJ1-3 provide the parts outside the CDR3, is DGGITQSPKYLFRKEGQNVTLSCEQNLNHDAMYWYRQDPGQGLRLIYYSQIVNDFQKGDIAEGYSVSREKKESFPLTVTSAQKNPTAFYLCASRKAGSASGNTIYFGEGSWLTVV.